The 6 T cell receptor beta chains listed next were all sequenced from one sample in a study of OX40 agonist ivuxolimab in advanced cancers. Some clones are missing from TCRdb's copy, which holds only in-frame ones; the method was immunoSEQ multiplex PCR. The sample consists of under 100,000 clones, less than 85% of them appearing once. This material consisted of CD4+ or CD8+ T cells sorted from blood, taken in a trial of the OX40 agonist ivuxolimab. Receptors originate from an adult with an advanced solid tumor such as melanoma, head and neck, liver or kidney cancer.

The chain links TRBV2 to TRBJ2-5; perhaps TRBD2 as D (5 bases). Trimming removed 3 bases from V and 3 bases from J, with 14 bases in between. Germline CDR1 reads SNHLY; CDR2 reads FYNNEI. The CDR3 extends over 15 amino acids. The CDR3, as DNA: TGTGCCAGCAGTGAGGCGGGTTTAGGGAAAGAGACCCAGTACTTC. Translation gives CASSEAGLGKETQYF.

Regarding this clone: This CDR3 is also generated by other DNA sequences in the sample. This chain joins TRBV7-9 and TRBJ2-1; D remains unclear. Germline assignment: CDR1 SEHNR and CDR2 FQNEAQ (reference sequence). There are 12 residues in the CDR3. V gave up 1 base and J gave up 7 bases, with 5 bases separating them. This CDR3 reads CASSLVGNEQFF. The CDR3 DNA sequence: TGTGCCAGCAGCTTAGTAGGGAATGAGCAGTTCTTC. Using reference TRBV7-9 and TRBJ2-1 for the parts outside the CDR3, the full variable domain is DTGVSQNPRHKITKRGQNVTFRCDPISEHNRLYWYRQTLGQGPEFLTYFQNEAQLEKSRLLSDRFSAERPKGSFSTLEIQRTEQGDSAMYLCASSLVGNEQFFGPGTRLTVL.

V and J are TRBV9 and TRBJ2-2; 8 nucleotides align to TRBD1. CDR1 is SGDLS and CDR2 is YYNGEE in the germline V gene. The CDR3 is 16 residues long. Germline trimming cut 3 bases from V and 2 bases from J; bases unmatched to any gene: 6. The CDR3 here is CASSAMQGANTGELFF. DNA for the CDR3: TGTGCCAGCAGCGCTATGCAGGGGGCCAACACCGGGGAGCTGTTTTTT.

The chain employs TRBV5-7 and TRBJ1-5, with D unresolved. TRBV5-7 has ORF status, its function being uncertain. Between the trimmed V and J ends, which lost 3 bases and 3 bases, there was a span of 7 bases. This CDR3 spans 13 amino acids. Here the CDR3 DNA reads TGTGCCAGCAGCTCACAATCCAATCAGCCCCAGCATTTT. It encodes CASSSQSNQPQHF.

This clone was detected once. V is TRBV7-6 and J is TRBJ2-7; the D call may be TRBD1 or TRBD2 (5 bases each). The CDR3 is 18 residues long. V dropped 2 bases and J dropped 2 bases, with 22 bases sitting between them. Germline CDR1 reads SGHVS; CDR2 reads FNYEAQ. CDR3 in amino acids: CASSLRIGTDLGTYEQYF. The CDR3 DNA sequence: TGTGCCAGCAGCTTACGTATAGGGACCGACCTAGGGACCTACGAGCAGTACTTC.

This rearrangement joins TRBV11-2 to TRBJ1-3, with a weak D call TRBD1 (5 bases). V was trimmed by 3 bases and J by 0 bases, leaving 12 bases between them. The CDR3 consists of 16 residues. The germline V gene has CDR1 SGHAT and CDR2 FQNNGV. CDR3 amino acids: CASSFRQLDSGNTIYF. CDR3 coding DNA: TGTGCCAGCAGCTTTCGACAGCTAGACTCTGGAAACACCATATATTTT.